This T cell receptor beta chain stems from a study of vaccination and CD4 T cells after COVID-19. Overall study context: Subjects got two shots of BNT162b2 or mRNA-1273 vaccine.

Turning to this clonotype: Its target is not known.

Once obtained from cultured CD4+ T cells, the DNA was sequenced using the Oncomine TCR Beta short-read assay. Genomic DNA was taken out of cultured CD4+ T cells by extraction. TCRdb recomputed calls from the PCR reads with MiXCR, one row per CDR3 protein. The sample records some 25,000 distinct CDR3 sequences, around 60% being singletons. Trimming took off 3 bases at V and 1 base at J, with 6 bases between the two ends. Germline CDR1 and CDR2: KGHSH and LQKENI. This CDR3 spans 13 amino acids. Treatment noted: approximately nine-day PBMC culture with coronavirus spike peptide pools or control peptides (ViraFEST assay). First, ViraFEST expanded antigen-specific T cells with peptide pools, and next it sequenced the TCRs. Per-well cultures of some 2.2 million PBMCs received around 10 IU/ml IL-2 and about 9.1 ug/ml peptide pools.

The chain uses TRBV18 and TRBJ2-5; D remains ambiguous. Source: CD4+ T cells from blood, cultured in vitro, taken after SARS-CoV-2 vaccination. The TCR originated in a human donor who received a COVID-19 vaccine. Here the CDR3 DNA reads TGTGCCAGCTCACCGGGCTTCCAAGAGACCCAGTACTTC. Translation: CASSPGFQETQYF. Supplemented by reference TRBV18 and TRBJ2-5, the full variable domain reads NAGVMQNPRHLVRRRGQEARLRCSPMKGHSHVYWYRQLPEEGLKFMVYLQKENIIDESGMPKERFSAEFPKEGPSILRIQQVVRGDSAAYFCASSPGFQETQYFGPGTRLLVL.